Sequencing of this T cell receptor (beta chain) was carried out in a study of blood T cell repertoires in COVID-19. Study-level information: Both acute and convalescent COVID-19 samples were obtained from the United States, Italy and Spain.

In the original processing: Reference gene primer amplification gave estimated nucleated cell counts. Assay: immunoSEQ multiplex PCR; the TCRdb copy retains only in-frame clones and omits some. The V and J calls and clone size are taken from that table; D and trimming were inferred from the DNA. The sample lists 90,000 to 120,000 clones, less than 85% occurring once. The V segment lost 1 base and the J segment 1 base; nucleotides outside the gene matches: 5. Germline-derived CDR1 and CDR2 are LGHNA and YNFKEQ. This CDR3 contains 16 residues. What was sequenced was peripheral blood. This TCR was recovered from a man between 70 and 80 years old with active or convalescent COVID-19. The chain joins TRBV4-2 to TRBJ2-5; 8 nucleotides match TRBD1. The CDR3 loop reads CASSQASTGGQETQYF. DNA of the CDR3: TGTGCCAGCAGCCAAGCCAGTACAGGGGGCCAAGAGACCCAGTACTTC.